This T cell receptor (beta chain) was sequenced in a study of T cell responses to AZD1222 COVID-19 vaccine. Study results and limitations: Reportedly, nearly half of unique spike TCRs recognized epitopes outside B.1.351/B.1.1.7 mutations. Just six people given AZD1222 tested seropositive at baseline. There were mostly white British donors and more females than males, and clonal diversity was possibly underestimated. Spike-specific TCR breadth and depth grew following two AZD1222 doses.

TCRdb keeps only in-frame clones here, not all; method: immunoSEQ multiplex PCR. The repertoire holds under 110,000 clones, with 90% as singletons. CDR1 and CDR2 (germline): DFQATT, SNEGSKA (reference sequence). The CDR3 spans 10 residues. V shed 8 bases and J shed 7 bases, with 11 bases lying between them. Comment on this clone: Its antigen remains unidentified.

The sequences come from peripheral blood, collected on day 0 of AZD1222 vaccination. The genes are TRBV20-1 and TRBJ1-1; D remains ambiguous. This receptor was taken from an adult in good health. As DNA, the CDR3 is TGCAGTTCTTATACGGGTGAAGCTTTCTTT. Its protein is CSSYTGEAFF.